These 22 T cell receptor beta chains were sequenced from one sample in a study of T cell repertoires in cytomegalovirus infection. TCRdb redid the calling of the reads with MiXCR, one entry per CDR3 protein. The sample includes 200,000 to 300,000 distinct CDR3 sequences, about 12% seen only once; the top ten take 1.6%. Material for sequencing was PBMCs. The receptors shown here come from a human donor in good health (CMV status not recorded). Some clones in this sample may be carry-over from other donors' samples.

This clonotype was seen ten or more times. DNA of the CDR3: TGTGCCAGCAGTCCCCTAGGGTTTAACACTGAAGCTTTCTTT. Amino acids: CASSPLGFNTEAFF. The chain uses TRBV2 and TRBJ1-1, with D uncertain. CDR3 length: 14 residues. Trimming cost V 5 bases and J 2 bases, with 12 bases left between them. From germline, CDR1 is SNHLY and CDR2 FYNNEI.

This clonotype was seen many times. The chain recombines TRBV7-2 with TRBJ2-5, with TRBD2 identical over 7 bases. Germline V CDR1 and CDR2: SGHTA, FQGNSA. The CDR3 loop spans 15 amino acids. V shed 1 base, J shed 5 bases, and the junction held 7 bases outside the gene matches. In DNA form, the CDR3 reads TGTGCCAGCAGCTTAGATAGCGGGTCTAGCGAGACCCAGTACTTC. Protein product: CASSLDSGSSETQYF.

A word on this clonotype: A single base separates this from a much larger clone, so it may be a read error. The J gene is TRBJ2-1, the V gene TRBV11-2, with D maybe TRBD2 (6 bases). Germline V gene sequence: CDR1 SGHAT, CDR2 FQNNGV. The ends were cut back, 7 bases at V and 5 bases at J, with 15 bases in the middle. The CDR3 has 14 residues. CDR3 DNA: TGTGCCAGCAAAGACTCGGGGGACGACAATGAGCAGTTCTTC. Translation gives CASKDSGDDNEQFF.

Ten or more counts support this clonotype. As DNA, the CDR3 is TGTGCCAGCAGCTCCAGGGCTAGCGGGTTCCCGGGGGAGCAGTACTTC. It is translated as CASSSRASGFPGEQYF. This rearrangement joins TRBV5-6 to TRBJ2-7; TRBD2 aligns across 8 bases. Trimming removed 3 bases from V and 7 bases from J; junction bases left unmatched: 15. The CDR3 sequence is 16 residues long. Germline loops: CDR1 SGHDT, CDR2 YYEEEE.

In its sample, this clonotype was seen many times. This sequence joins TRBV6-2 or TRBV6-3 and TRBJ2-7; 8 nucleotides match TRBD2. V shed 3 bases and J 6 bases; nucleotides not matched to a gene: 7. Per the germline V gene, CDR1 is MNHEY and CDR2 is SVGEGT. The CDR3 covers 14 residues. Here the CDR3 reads CASSYQPGGGEQYF. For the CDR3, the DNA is TGTGCCAGCAGTTATCAACCCGGGGGGGGCGAGCAGTACTTC.

The CDR3 coding sequence is TGTGGAACCGGTGGCGGGAGGTCCTACGAGCAGTACTTC. As protein: CGTGGGRSYEQYF. The gene calls are TRBV28 and TRBJ2-7; 8 bases line up with TRBD2. CDR1 and CDR2 from the germline V gene are MDHEN and SYDVKM. This CDR3 spans 13 amino acids.

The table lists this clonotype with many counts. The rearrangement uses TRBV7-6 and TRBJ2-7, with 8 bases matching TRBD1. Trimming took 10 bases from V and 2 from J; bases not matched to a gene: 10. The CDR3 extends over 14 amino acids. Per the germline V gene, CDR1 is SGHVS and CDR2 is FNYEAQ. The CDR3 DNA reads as TGTGCCACGAAGCAGGGGGCTCTAGCCTACGAGCAGTACTTC. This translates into CATKQGALAYEQYF. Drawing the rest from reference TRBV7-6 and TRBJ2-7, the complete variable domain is GAGVSQSPRYKVTKRGQDVALRCDPISGHVSLYWYRQALGQGPEFLTYFNYEAQQDKSGLPNDRFSAERPEGSISTLTIQRTEQRDSAMYRCATKQGALAYEQYFGPGTRLTVT.

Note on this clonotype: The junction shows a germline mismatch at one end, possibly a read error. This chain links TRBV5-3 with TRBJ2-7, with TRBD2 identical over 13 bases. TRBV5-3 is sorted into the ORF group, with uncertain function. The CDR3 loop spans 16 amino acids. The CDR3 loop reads CASSWGLAGSSYEQYF. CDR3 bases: TGTGCCAGCAGCTGGGGACTAGCGGGATCTTCCTACGAGCAGTACTTC.

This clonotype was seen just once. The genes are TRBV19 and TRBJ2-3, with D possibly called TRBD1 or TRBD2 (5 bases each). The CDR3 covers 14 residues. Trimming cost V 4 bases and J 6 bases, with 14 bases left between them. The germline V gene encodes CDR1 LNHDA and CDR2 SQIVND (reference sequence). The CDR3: CASSKGDLGDTQYF. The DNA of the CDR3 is TGTGCCAGTAGTAAAGGGGACCTAGGGGATACGCAGTATTTT.

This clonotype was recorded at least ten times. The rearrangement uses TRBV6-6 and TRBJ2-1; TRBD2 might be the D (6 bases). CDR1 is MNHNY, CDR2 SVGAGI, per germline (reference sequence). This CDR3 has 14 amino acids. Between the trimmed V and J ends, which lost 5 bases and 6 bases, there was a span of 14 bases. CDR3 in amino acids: CASSQGLGGNEQFF. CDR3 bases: TGTGCCAGCAGTCAGGGCCTGGGGGGCAATGAGCAGTTCTTC.

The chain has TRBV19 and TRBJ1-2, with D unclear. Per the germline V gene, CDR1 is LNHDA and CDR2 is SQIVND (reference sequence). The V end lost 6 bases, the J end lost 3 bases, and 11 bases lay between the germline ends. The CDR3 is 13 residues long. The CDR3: CASSVAEHYGYTF. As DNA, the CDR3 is TGTGCCAGTAGCGTGGCAGAGCACTATGGCTACACCTTC.

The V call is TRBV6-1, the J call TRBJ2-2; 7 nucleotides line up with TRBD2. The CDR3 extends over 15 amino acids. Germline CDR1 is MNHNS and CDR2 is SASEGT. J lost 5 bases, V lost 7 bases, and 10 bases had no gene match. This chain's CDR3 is CASIPRGEDTGELFF. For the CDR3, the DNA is TGTGCCAGCATTCCCCGGGGGGAGGATACCGGGGAGCTGTTTTTT.

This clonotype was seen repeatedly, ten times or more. CDR3 protein: CASSGGQGESPLHF. The DNA for the CDR3 is TGCGCCAGCAGCGGGGGACAGGGAGAATCACCCCTCCACTTT. The chain joins TRBV5-1 to TRBJ1-6; 9 nucleotides line up with TRBD1. The J segment lost 10 bases and the V segment lost 4 bases, leaving 6 bases of the junction unmatched. Germline CDR1 and CDR2: SGHRS and YFSETQ. The CDR3 is 14 amino acids.

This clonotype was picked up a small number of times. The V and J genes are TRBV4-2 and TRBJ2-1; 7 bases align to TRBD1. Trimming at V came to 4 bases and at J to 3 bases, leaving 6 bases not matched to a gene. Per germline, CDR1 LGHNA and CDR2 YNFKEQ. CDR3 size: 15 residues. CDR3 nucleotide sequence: TGTGCCAGCAGCCGAGTTGGGACAGACTACAATGAGCAGTTCTTC. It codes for CASSRVGTDYNEQFF.

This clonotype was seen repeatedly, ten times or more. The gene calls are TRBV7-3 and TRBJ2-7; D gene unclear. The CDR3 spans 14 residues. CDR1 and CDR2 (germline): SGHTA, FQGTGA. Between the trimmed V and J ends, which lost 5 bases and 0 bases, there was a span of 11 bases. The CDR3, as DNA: TGTGCCAGCAGCCCCGACGGATACTCCTACGAGCAGTACTTC. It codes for CASSPDGYSYEQYF.

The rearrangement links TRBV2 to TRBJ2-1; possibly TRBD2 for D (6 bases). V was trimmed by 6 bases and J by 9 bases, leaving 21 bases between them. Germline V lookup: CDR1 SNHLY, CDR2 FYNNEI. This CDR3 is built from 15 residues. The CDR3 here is CASRGRWEDSSEQFF. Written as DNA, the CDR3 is TGTGCCAGCAGGGGTAGGTGGGAGGACTCGTCTGAGCAGTTCTTC.

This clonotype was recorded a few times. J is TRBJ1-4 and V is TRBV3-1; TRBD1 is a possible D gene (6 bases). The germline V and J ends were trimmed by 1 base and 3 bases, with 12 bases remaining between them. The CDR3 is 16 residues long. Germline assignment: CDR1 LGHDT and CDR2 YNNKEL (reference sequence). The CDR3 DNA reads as TGTGCCAGCAGCCAAGTATCTAGGGGGGCTAATGAAAAACTGTTTTTT. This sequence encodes CASSQVSRGANEKLFF.

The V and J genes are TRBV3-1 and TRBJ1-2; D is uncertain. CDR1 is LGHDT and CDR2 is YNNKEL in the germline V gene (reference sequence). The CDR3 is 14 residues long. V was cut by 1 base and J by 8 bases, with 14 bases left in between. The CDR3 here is CASSQGPPSGGYTF. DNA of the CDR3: TGTGCCAGCAGCCAAGGTCCGCCCTCCGGAGGCTACACCTTC.

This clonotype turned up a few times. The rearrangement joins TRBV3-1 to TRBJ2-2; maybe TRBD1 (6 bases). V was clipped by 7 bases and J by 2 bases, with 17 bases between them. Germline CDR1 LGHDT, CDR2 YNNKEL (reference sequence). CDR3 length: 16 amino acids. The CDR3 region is CASTLRSDRNTGELFF. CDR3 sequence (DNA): TGTGCCAGCACCCTCAGATCGGACAGAAACACCGGGGAGCTGTTTTTT.

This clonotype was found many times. The DNA of the CDR3 is TGTGCCAGCAGTTTTACAGGGTGGGTCTACGAGCAGTACTTC. It translates to CASSFTGWVYEQYF. The chain recombines TRBV28 with TRBJ2-7; a possible D gene is TRBD1 (6 bases). The length of the CDR3 is 14 residues. Germline V gives CDR1 MDHEN, CDR2 SYDVKM. Deletions cut 3 bases from V and 3 bases from J, with 12 bases between.

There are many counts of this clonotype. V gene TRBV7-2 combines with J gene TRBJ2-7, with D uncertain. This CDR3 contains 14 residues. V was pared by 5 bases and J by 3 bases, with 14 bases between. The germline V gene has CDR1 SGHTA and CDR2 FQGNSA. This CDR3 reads CASSPHGDIYEQYF. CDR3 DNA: TGTGCCAGCAGCCCACACGGAGATATCTACGAGCAGTACTTC.

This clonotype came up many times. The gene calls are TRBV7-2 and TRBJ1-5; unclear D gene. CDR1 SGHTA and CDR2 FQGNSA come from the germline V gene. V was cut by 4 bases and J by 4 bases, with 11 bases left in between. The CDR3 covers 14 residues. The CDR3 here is CASSYGSVNQPQHF. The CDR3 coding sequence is TGTGCCAGCAGCTACGGATCCGTGAATCAGCCCCAGCATTTT.